This TCR beta chain is from a study of blood T cell repertoires in COVID-19. In the study overall: T cells, B-cell-depleted T cells, or PBMCs provided the cDNA or gDNA that served as material.

TCRdb's table, derived via immunoSEQ multiplex PCR, lists solely in-frame clones and lacks some. The sample holds a few hundred thousand clones, approximately 84% seen once. Enrollees, about 18 to 89 years old, lived in around 23 US areas. Per germline, CDR1 MNHNS and CDR2 SASEGT. The CDR3 loop spans 15 amino acids. V gave up 1 base and J gave up 8 bases; unmatched junction bases: 7. The sample comprised PBMCs or T cells enriched from blood (not recorded which). This chain connects TRBV6-1 to TRBJ1-4; the match to TRBD1 covers 7 bases. This TCR derives from a woman aged 25-40 years who had recovered from COVID-19. This chain's CDR3 is CASSEGRGSGEKLFF. CDR3 DNA sequence: TGTGCCAGCAGTGAAGGCAGGGGGTCTGGAGAAAAACTGTTTTTT.